This T cell receptor (beta chain) was sequenced in a study of blood T cell repertoires in COVID-19. On the study more broadly: Samples representing acute and convalescent COVID-19 were sourced from the United States, Italy and Spain. The analysed material was cDNA or gDNA that came from T cells, B-cell-depleted T cells, or PBMCs.

Those enrolled in Seattle joined during active infection and were followed longitudinally afterward. Source study methods: The authors estimated nucleated cell counts from reference gene primer amplification. Assay used: immunoSEQ multiplex PCR; TCRdb lists only in-frame clones, some missing. The V and J calls and clone size come from that table; D and trimming were worked out from the DNA. This sample has about 190,000 clones, with about 81% found just once. Germline V gives CDR1 SGDLS, CDR2 YYNGEE. The V gene lost 4 bases and the J gene lost 2 bases, with 8 bases spanning the gap. This CDR3 comprises 13 residues. This clone was detected only a few times.

Sequencing was carried out using peripheral blood. The sequence came from an elderly woman with COVID-19, enrolled during active disease. This chain joins TRBV9 and TRBJ2-3, with D maybe TRBD1 (5 bases). Here the CDR3 DNA reads TGTGCCAGCAGCCTGGGGCCCACAGATACGCAGTATTTT. Translation: CASSLGPTDTQYF.